This entry features one T cell receptor (beta chain) sequence. Its target is unknown. Germline CDR1 and CDR2: SEHNR and FQNEAQ (reference sequence). The CDR3 spans 15 residues. J was trimmed by 5 bases and V by 2 bases; bases with no gene match: 8. This sample is drawn from a study of T cells in localized non-small cell lung cancer. General observations from the study: One tumor region alone was sequenced, and heterogeneity therefore remains possible. The appearance of a median approximately 57 of the top 100 tumor clones was seen in adjacent lung.

The repertoire was sequenced with immunoSEQ multiplex PCR; TCRdb's copy has only in-frame clones and lacks some. The table records around 40,000 clones, around 86% of them present only once. The material sequenced was peripheral blood, taken before any cancer treatment. The V call is TRBV7-9, the J call TRBJ1-1, with 7 bases identical to TRBD1. The origin of this receptor is a man aged 35 to 69 with stage I lung adenocarcinoma. For the CDR3, the DNA is TGTGCCAGCAGCTTACCGACAGGGTACATAACTGAAGCTTTCTTT. Protein product: CASSLPTGYITEAFF.